Detailed here is one T cell receptor beta chain. The sample holds many counts of this clonotype. The clone's antigen remains unknown. Qualities for individual bases were not recorded, and no much larger clone is one base off. The sample's time point label, decoded: newly diagnosed GD, antithyroid drugs for less than 3 months. RNA was extracted from PBMCs in TRIzol for both TCR sequencing and RNA sequencing. Graves' disease was diagnosed according to American Thyroid Association guidelines. Patients were recruited from an endocrinology department in Xi'an, China. Each patient gave about 8.1 milliliters of peripheral blood, collected in an EDTA anticoagulant tube. Ficoll Paque Plus density gradient separation was used to isolate PBMCs, and no further T cell sorting was done. An Agilent 2100 Bioanalyzer and agarose gel were used to check RNA quality, and a NanoDrop 2000 was used to measure RNA concentration.

There are 15 amino acids in the CDR3, from cysteine to phenylalanine inclusive. Only the CDR3 portion is preserved as DNA: 45 bases, with reading frame beginning at the first base. V is clipped by 6 bases and J by 4 bases, and the sequence between their germline boundaries is 16 bases long. The CDR1 and CDR2 encoded by the germline V gene are SNHLY and FYNNEI. Library construction relied on multiplex PCR. Instrument on record: Illumina HiSeq 4000. CDR3 regions were amplified by Arm-PCR with iRepertoire HTBI primers to construct TCR beta libraries. Before sequencing, the PCR products underwent gel purification. Per the source publication's procedure: A total of around 59 TRBV and approximately 13 TRBJ segments were identified across samples and were used for gene usage analysis of CDR3 amino acid clonotypes. Filtered high-quality paired reads were merged into contigs using COPE and FqMerger. BLAST was used to align contigs to IMGT TRBV, TRBD and TRBJ reference genes, and CDR3 was defined according to IMGT. Clonotypes above 0.1% frequency were classified as highly expanded clones. Shannon entropy served as the measure of repertoire diversity, while the Gini coefficient captured V-J evenness. A clonotype found in more than one individual was treated as public. TCRdb applied fastp at Q25 and MiXCR to the public reads, then kept only in-frame beta chains. Entries are consolidated by CDR3 protein sequence, retaining the most common genes and DNA. What appears here as the V and J calls and clone size reflects TCRdb's work, not the paper's. This sample lists roughly 320,000 distinct CDR3 sequences; roughly 17% were detected once. Of the sample, less than 35% falls within the top ten clones.

The data belong to a study of regulatory T cells in long-lasting Graves disease (dated by TCRdb to the early 2020s). Regarding the complete study: Antithyroid drugs had been taken for less than 3 months by newly diagnosed Graves' disease patients. The study took place in China and was registered as a clinical trial. This study used TCR sequencing and RNA sequencing of peripheral blood to compare persistent Graves' disease patients against newly diagnosed Graves' disease patients. A total of about 33 samples underwent TCR sequencing, from about 13 patients with persistent Graves' disease and 20 patients with newly diagnosed Graves' disease. The paper's findings and limits, for the study overall: The authors acknowledged the small sample size as a limitation that may reduce accuracy. Peripheral blood alone was examined, since thyroid tissue, which constituted the primary lesion, could not be accessed. Lower TCR Shannon entropy and fewer highly expanded clones were observed in persistent Graves' disease patients than in newly diagnosed patients, which suggested clonal expansion. Patients with persistent disease shared more public clonotypes (around 2,700) than newly diagnosed patients did (approximately 1,000). Sequencing and analysis were limited to the TCR beta chain. TRBV28, TRBJ1-2 and TRBJ2-5 were preferentially used in persistent disease, while TRBV20-1 and TRBJ2-1 were favored in newly diagnosed disease.

The sample was also linked to a second study, of T cells in Graves' hyperthyroidism and ophthalmopathy. Per the second study: A patient counted as having stable Graves' hyperthyroidism if no progression to ophthalmopathy occurred over 18 months of follow-up. Hyperthyroidism patients were aged 18 to 65 years and newly diagnosed, with disease duration of less than 2 months. The study excluded patients with uncontrolled infections, other autoimmune diseases, pregnancy or lactation. Diagnoses were established on the basis of clinical symptoms, serum thyroxine and TRAb, thyroid ultrasound, and orbital computed tomography. The TCR CDR3 was subjected to a first round of RT-PCR using the HTBI primer set and the Qiagen OneStep RT-PCR kit. Most expanded thyroid clonotypes (frequency above 0.001) were also detected in blood, suggesting blood repertoires may reflect thyroid immune responses. A 13 V-J signature model separated ophthalmopathy from stable hyperthyroidism, with 87.88% sensitivity and 81% to 82% specificity in cross-validation and 80%/75% in testing. In validation, the model predicted progression to ophthalmopathy a median of approximately 6.3 months before onset, with 65% to 71% sensitivity and around 76% specificity. To identify distinguishing TCR V-J signatures, a discovery cohort of 90 to 100 patients was used, comprising 43 with Graves' ophthalmopathy and some 57 with stable Graves' hyperthyroidism. Whether ophthalmopathy could be predicted prospectively was tested in an independent validation cohort made up of roughly 19 hyperthyroidism patients plus 17 patients who later progressed to ophthalmopathy. The 100 or so discovery patients were divided at random into training and test sets in a 7:3 ratio. Thyroid tissue and blood T-cell repertoires from several Graves' hyperthyroidism patients were also compared in the study. After blood sampling, hyperthyroidism patients were treated with methimazole at a starting dose of 30 mg daily, and ophthalmopathy patients were treated with high-dose intravenous methylprednisolone. Libraries were constructed in a second round of multiplex PCR, after which size selection and purification were carried out. Paired-end sequencing of the libraries was performed with 100 bp reads on an Illumina HiSeq2000. SOAPnuke was used to process the raw data, removing reads that contained adapters or uncalled bases, had a mean Phred below 15, or lacked an exact match to the constant primer or identifier. High-quality paired reads were merged using COPE v1.2.5, and each unique nucleotide sequence was defined as a clonotype. MiTCR v1.1 was used to align clonotypes to the IMGT TRBV, TRBD and TRBJ reference segments. The analysis included only V-J combinations with a frequency above 0.0001, which together covered roughly 99% of the repertoires. A TCS score was defined as the ratio between F50 (clonal expansion) and ExV (chaos), using BLOSUM62-based TCRdist between CDR3 peptides within each V-J. Welch's t-statistics and random forest reduced just over 500 V-J features to 10 to 15, which were used in a naive Bayes classifier (R e1071). No statistical method was used to set the sample size in advance, and investigators knew the group allocation. The paper describes TCR Vbeta CDR3 sequencing of around 130 peripheral blood samples, made up of 43 ophthalmopathy patients, some 76 hyperthyroidism patients and 17 progressor patients.

This material consisted of peripheral blood mononuclear cells (PBMCs), taken at new diagnosis, from a patient treated with antithyroid drugs. This TCR was sampled from a man aged 35 to 55 with Graves disease. Donor details come from another sample of the same person, matched by shared clones. The chain is assembled from TRBV2 and TRBJ2-1, with TRBD2 tentatively as D gene (5 bases match). CDR3 protein: CASRGFRGKYNEQFF. The sequenced DNA: TGTGCCAGCAGAGGTTTCCGGGGAAAATACAATGAGCAGTTCTTC.